Listed below are T cell receptor beta chains from one sample, sequenced in a study. TCRdb fed the 5' RACE reads into MiXCR, producing one record per CDR3 protein. The sample includes about 54,000 distinct CDR3 sequences, roughly a sixth of them seen just once. Sequenced sample: naive CD4+ T cells sorted from blood. These receptors all stem from a female donor with breast cancer. Each CDR3 is given with its conserved first and last residue. The order of the fields is CDR3 protein, CDR3 DNA, J gene, D gene, V gene, clone size. A D gene is named only where the DNA matches it firmly. Clone size is given for some rows only: seen once, a few or many times, or a class if the clone is expanded.

CASSLEGPLYGYTF TGCGCCAGCAGCTTGGAAGGGCCTCTCTATGGCTACACCTTC TRBJ1-2 - TRBV5-1 many
CASSLAASGELFF TGTGCCAGCAGTTTAGCGGCATCCGGGGAGCTGTTTTTT TRBJ2-2 - TRBV12-3/TRBV12-4 -
CASSRLADPLWETQYF TGTGCCAGCAGCCGACTAGCGGATCCGCTATGGGAGACCCAGTACTTC TRBJ2-5 TRBD2 TRBV5-6 few
CASSLIGSRRGKLFF TGTGCCAGCAGTTTAATAGGGTCCCGGAGGGGAAAACTGTTTTTT TRBJ1-4 - TRBV12-3/TRBV12-4 -
CASSYRTGFANTEAFF TGTGCCAGCAGCTACCGAACAGGGTTTGCGAACACTGAAGCTTTCTTT TRBJ1-1 - TRBV6-5 -
CASSQDLLAGVAKNIQYF TGTGCCAGCAGCCAAGATTTGCTAGCGGGAGTAGCCAAAAACATTCAGTACTTC TRBJ2-4 TRBD2 TRBV3-1 -
CASRPGTGPYNEQFF TGTGCCAGCAGACCGGGGACAGGGCCCTACAATGAGCAGTTCTTC TRBJ2-1 TRBD1 TRBV7-8 many
CASSFGISAGGVMAKNIQYF TGTGCCAGCAGTTTTGGTATCTCGGCAGGTGGGGTGATGGCCAAAAACATTCAGTACTTC TRBJ2-4 - TRBV28 -
CASSTQGGETQYF TGTGCCAGCAGTACCCAGGGGGGAGAGACCCAGTACTTC TRBJ2-5 - TRBV12-3/TRBV12-4 few
CSARESGSKTQYF TGCAGTGCTAGAGAGAGCGGGAGTAAGACCCAGTACTTC TRBJ2-5 TRBD2 TRBV20-1 few
CASSPGAGAGKQPQHF TGCGCCAGCAGCCCCGGAGCTGGGGCGGGCAAGCAGCCCCAGCATTTT TRBJ1-5 - TRBV5-1 few
CSARPPGTGFNGYTF TGCAGTGCTAGACCTCCAGGGACAGGGTTCAATGGCTACACCTTC TRBJ1-2 TRBD1 TRBV20-1 few
CASSPQRTPGTNVLTF TGTGCCAGCAGCCCTCAGAGAACGCCTGGGACCAACGTCCTGACTTTC TRBJ2-6 - TRBV12-3/TRBV12-4 -
CAGSLQGEAETQYF TGCGCCGGCAGCCTACAGGGGGAGGCGGAGACCCAGTACTTC TRBJ2-5 TRBD1 TRBV5-1 -
CASSSIPGLRNTEAFF TGCGCCAGCAGCTCCATCCCGGGACTGCGGAACACTGAAGCTTTCTTT TRBJ1-1 - TRBV5-1 -
CASSLLGQGAQKTF TGTGCCAGCAGTTTACTCGGGCAGGGGGCGCAAAAGACGTTT TRBJ1-1 TRBD1 TRBV27 few
CASSPHGAGEKTQYF TGTGCCAGCAGCCCGCATGGGGCGGGGGAGAAGACCCAGTACTTC TRBJ2-5 TRBD2 TRBV7-2 many
CASSQDRALIGTGSSGANVLTF TGCGCCAGCAGCCAAGATAGAGCTCTTATTGGGACAGGCAGCTCTGGGGCCAACGTCCTGACTTTC TRBJ2-6 TRBD1 TRBV4-3 few
CASGKQGKEKLFF TGTGCCAGCGGCAAACAGGGGAAGGAAAAACTGTTTTTT TRBJ1-4 TRBD1 TRBV7-9 -
CSAASSGLAGGPSPPTPDTQYF TGCAGTGCTGCCTCCTCGGGACTAGCGGGAGGGCCTTCCCCACCAACTCCAGATACGCAGTATTTT TRBJ2-3 TRBD2 TRBV20-1 -
CASSELAAGQETQYF TGTGCCAGCAGTGAACTGGCCGCTGGCCAAGAGACCCAGTACTTC TRBJ2-5 - TRBV2 -
CASSAGTSGRPDNEQFF TGCGCCAGCAGCGCCGGGACTAGCGGGAGGCCAGATAATGAGCAGTTCTTC TRBJ2-1 TRBD2 TRBV5-1 few
CSANIAGIAYNEQFF TGCAGTGCAAATATAGCGGGAATTGCCTACAATGAGCAGTTCTTC TRBJ2-1 TRBD2 TRBV20-1 -
CASSFSTATNEKLFF TGTGCCAGCAGCTTTTCGACGGCCACTAATGAAAAACTGTTTTTT TRBJ1-4 - TRBV5-4 many
CASSFGILAGAGTGELFF TGCGCCAGCAGCTTCGGTATCCTAGCGGGAGCGGGCACCGGGGAGCTGTTTTTT TRBJ2-2 TRBD2 TRBV5-1 few
CASSLFGGTEAFF TGTGCCAGCAGCTTGTTCGGAGGGACTGAAGCTTTCTTT TRBJ1-1 - TRBV7-9 few
CASSGTGMGPQHF TGTGCCAGCAGCGGGACAGGGATGGGACCCCAGCATTTT TRBJ1-5 TRBD1 TRBV7-9 many
CASSPRTEAFYNSPLHF TGTGCCAGCAGCCCCCGGACCGAGGCCTTCTATAATTCACCCCTCCACTTT TRBJ1-6 - TRBV6-5 many
CASSLISPSDTQYF TGTGCCAGCAGTTTAATTAGCCCGTCGGATACGCAGTATTTT TRBJ2-3 - TRBV12-3/TRBV12-4 -
CASSPRKGGSGANVLTF TGTGCCAGCAGCCCCCGCAAGGGTGGCTCTGGGGCCAACGTCCTGACTTTC TRBJ2-6 - TRBV9 -
CASSQELPGQSYEQYF TGTGCCAGCAGCCAAGAGCTACCGGGACAGTCCTACGAGCAGTACTTC TRBJ2-7 TRBD1 TRBV3-1 -
CANPDREGNTEAFF TGTGCCAATCCGGACAGGGAGGGAAACACTGAAGCTTTCTTT TRBJ1-1 TRBD1 TRBV27 many
CASSPQSQPQHF TGTGCCAGCAGCCCCCAGAGTCAGCCCCAGCATTTT TRBJ1-5 - TRBV12-3/TRBV12-4 few
CASSIIGNEQFF TGTGCCAGCAGTATCATTGGGAATGAGCAGTTCTTC TRBJ2-1 - TRBV6-2/TRBV6-3 many
CATRSLSDTQYF TGTGCCACCAGATCCCTCTCAGATACGCAGTATTTT TRBJ2-3 - TRBV24-1 few
CSARADSYEQYF TGCAGTGCCCGGGCGGACTCCTACGAGCAGTACTTC TRBJ2-7 - TRBV20-1 -
CASSGSGHPNTEAFF TGTGCCAGCAGCGGATCGGGACATCCGAACACTGAAGCTTTCTTT TRBJ1-1 - TRBV5-6 few
CASSRNGQMKNTGELFF TGCGCCAGCAGCCGAAACGGACAGATGAAGAACACCGGGGAGCTGTTTTTT TRBJ2-2 - TRBV5-1 -
CASTLVAGATYNEQFF TGTGCCAGCACCCTCGTGGCGGGGGCCACCTACAATGAGCAGTTCTTC TRBJ2-1 - TRBV12-3/TRBV12-4 many
CASSGIMDTGELFF TGCGCCAGCAGCGGTATCATGGATACCGGGGAGCTGTTTTTT TRBJ2-2 - TRBV5-1 few
CASSPGRLEQYF TGTGCCAGCAGCCCGGGTAGGCTCGAGCAGTACTTC TRBJ2-7 - TRBV7-2 many
CSAVSGTGRSEQFF TGCAGTGCTGTTAGCGGGACCGGGAGGAGTGAGCAGTTCTTC TRBJ2-1 TRBD2 TRBV20-1 many
CAGSVGRTGLPASYGYTF TGTGCCGGCAGCGTAGGGCGGACAGGCCTCCCTGCTAGCTATGGCTACACCTTC TRBJ1-2 TRBD1 TRBV9 -
CASSPTGTGYDYGYTF TGTGCCAGCTCACCGACCGGGACAGGATATGACTATGGCTACACCTTC TRBJ1-2 TRBD1 TRBV18 few
CASSVRFDEKLFF TGTGCCAGCAGTGTGCGGTTCGATGAAAAACTGTTTTTT TRBJ1-4 - TRBV2 -
CSAVTSGGGNEQFF TGCAGTGCTGTGACTAGCGGAGGGGGGAATGAGCAGTTCTTC TRBJ2-1 TRBD2 TRBV20-1 -
CSASPLIAITYEQYF TGCAGTGCTAGCCCGCTCATAGCGATAACCTACGAGCAGTACTTC TRBJ2-7 - TRBV20-1 many